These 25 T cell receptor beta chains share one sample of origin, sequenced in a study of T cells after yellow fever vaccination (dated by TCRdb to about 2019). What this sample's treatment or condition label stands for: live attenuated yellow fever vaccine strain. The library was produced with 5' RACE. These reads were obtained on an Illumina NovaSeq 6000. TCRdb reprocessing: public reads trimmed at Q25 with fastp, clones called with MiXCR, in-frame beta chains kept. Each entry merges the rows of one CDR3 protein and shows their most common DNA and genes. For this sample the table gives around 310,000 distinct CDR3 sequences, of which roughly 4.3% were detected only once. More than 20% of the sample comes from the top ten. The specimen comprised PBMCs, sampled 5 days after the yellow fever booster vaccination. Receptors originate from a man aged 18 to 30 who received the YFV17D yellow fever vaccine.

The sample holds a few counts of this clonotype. CDR3 DNA sequence: TGTGCCAGCTCACCCGGGCAGGGCGGGCAAGAGACCCAGTACTTC. Protein sequence: CASSPGQGGQETQYF. This chain links TRBV18 with TRBJ2-5; TRBD1 or TRBD2 may be the D gene (5 bases each). V lost 3 bases to trimming and J lost 2 bases, with 13 bases between them. CDR1 is KGHSH, CDR2 LQKENI, per germline. The CDR3 consists of 15 residues.

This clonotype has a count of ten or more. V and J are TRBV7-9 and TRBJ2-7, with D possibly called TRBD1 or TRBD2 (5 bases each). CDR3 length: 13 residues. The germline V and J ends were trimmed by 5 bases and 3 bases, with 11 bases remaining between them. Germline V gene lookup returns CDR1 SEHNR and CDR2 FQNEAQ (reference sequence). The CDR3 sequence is CASSRGQDYEQYF. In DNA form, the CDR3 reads TGTGCCAGCAGCCGGGGCCAAGACTACGAGCAGTACTTC.

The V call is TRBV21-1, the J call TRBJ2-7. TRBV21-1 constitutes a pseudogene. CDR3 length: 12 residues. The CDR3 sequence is CASSKQVYEQYV. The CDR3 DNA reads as TGTGCCAGCAGCAAACAGGTTTACGAGCAGTACGTC.

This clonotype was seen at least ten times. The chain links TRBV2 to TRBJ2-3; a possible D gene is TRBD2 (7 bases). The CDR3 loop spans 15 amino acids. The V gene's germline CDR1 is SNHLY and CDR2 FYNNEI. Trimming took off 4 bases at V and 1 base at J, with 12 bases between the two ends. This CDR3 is CASSGTGGGTDTQYF. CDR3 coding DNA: TGTGCCAGCAGTGGGACGGGGGGCGGCACAGATACGCAGTATTTT.

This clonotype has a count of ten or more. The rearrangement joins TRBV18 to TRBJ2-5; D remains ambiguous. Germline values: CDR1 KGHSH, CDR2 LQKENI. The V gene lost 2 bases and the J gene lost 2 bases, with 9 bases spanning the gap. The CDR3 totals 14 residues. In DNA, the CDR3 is TGTGCCAGCTCACCAGGCAATCTACAAGAGACCCAGTACTTC. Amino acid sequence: CASSPGNLQETQYF.

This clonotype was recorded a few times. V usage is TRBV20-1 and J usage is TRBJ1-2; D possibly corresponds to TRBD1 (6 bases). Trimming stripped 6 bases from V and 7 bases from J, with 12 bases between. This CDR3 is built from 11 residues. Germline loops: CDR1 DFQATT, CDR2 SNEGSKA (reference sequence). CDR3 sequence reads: CSASGVLGYTF. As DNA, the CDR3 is TGCAGTGCCTCAGGGGTACTTGGCTACACCTTC.

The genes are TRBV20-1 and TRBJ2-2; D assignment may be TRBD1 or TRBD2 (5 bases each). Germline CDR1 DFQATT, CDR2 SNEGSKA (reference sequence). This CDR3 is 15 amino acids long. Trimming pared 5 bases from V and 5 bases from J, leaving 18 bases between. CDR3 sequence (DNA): TGCAGTGCTCGAGGGGCGTACTGGGGGACCGGGGAGCTGTTTTTT. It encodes CSARGAYWGTGELFF.

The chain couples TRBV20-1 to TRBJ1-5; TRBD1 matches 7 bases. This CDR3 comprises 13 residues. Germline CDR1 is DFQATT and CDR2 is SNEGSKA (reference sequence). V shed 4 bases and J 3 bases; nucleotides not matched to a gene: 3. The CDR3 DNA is TGCAGTGCTACCGGGACAGACAATCAGCCCCAGCATTTT. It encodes CSATGTDNQPQHF.

This CDR3 reads CASSYALAGGQETQYF. The CDR3 DNA reads TGTGCCAGCAGTTACGCCCTAGCGGGGGGACAAGAGACCCAGTACTTC. The J gene is TRBJ2-5, the V gene TRBV6-5; 11 nucleotides align to TRBD2. Germline V gene lookup returns CDR1 MNHEY and CDR2 SVGAGI. The junction had 4 bases not matched to a gene; V was cut back by 2 bases and J by 2 bases. This CDR3 region has 16 residues.

The CDR3 region has the DNA TGTGCCAGCAGTTTCGGGGTTATGGCCGGGGAGCTGTTTTTT. Its translation is CASSFGVMAGELFF. The V call is TRBV6-2 or TRBV6-3, the J call TRBJ2-2; D may be TRBD2 (5 bases). Germline CDR1 reads MNHEY; CDR2 reads SVGEGT. There are 14 residues in the CDR3. V was shortened by 4 bases and J by 6 bases, with 12 bases between the two germline ends.

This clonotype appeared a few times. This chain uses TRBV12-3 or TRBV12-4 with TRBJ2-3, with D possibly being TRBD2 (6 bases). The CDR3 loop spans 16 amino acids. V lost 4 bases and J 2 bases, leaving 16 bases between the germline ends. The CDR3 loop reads CASSYGLTGATDTQYF. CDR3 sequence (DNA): TGTGCCAGCAGTTACGGACTAACCGGGGCCACAGATACGCAGTATTTT.

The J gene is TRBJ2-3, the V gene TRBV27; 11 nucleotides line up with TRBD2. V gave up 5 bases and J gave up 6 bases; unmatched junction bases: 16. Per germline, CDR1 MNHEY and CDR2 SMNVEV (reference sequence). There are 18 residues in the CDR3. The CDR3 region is CASSPLLTSGAALDTQYF. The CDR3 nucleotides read TGTGCCAGCAGTCCACTTTTGACTAGCGGGGCAGCCTTGGATACGCAGTATTTT.

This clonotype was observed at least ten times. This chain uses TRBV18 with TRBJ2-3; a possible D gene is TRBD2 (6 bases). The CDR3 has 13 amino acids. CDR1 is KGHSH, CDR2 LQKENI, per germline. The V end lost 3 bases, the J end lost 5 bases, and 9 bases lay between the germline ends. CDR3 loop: CASSPGGGDTQYF. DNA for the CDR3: TGTGCCAGCTCACCTGGGGGAGGAGATACGCAGTATTTT.

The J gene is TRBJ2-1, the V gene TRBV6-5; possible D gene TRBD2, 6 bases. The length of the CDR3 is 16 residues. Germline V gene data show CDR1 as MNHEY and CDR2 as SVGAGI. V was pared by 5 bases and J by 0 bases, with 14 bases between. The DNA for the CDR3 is TGTGCCAGCAGTGAGGAGGCGGGGAGCTCCTACAATGAGCAGTTCTTC. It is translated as CASSEEAGSSYNEQFF.

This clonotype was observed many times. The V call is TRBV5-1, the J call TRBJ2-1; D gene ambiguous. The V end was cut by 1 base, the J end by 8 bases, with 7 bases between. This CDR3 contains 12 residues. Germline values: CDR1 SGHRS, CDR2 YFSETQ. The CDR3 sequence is CASSLSGDEQFF. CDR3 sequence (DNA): TGCGCCAGCAGCTTGTCCGGCGATGAGCAGTTCTTC.

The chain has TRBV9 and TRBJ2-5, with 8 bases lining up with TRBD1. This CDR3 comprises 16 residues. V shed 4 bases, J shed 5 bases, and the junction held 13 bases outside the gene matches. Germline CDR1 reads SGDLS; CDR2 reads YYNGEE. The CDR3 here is CASSSGGRGSGETQYF. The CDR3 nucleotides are TGTGCCAGCAGCTCAGGGGGCCGGGGCTCGGGGGAGACCCAGTACTTC.

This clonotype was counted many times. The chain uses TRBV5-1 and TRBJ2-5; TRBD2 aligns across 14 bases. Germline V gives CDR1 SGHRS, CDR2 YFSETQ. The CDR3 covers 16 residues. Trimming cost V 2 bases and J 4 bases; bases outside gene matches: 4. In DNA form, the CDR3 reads TGCGCCAGCAGCTTTGGGACTAGCGGGGGATCAGAGACCCAGTACTTC. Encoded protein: CASSFGTSGGSETQYF.

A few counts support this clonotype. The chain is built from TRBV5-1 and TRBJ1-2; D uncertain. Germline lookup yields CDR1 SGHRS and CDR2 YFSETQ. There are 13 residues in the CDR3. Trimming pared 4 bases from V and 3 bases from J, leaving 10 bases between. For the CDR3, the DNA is TGCGCCAGCAGCCCGAATACAGACTATGGCTACACCTTC. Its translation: CASSPNTDYGYTF. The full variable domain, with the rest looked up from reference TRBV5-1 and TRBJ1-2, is KAGVTQTPRYLIKTRGQQVTLSCSPISGHRSVSWYQQTPGQGLQFLFEYFSETQRNKGNFPGRFSGRQFSNSRSEMNVSTLELGDSALYLCASSPNTDYGYTFGSGTRLTVV.

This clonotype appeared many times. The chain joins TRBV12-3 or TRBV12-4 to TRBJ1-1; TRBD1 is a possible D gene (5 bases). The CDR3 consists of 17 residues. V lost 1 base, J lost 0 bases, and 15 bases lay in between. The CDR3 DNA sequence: TGTGCCAGCAGTTTAGTGCTGGGGGATGGGGTGAACACTGAAGCTTTCTTT. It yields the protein CASSLVLGDGVNTEAFF.

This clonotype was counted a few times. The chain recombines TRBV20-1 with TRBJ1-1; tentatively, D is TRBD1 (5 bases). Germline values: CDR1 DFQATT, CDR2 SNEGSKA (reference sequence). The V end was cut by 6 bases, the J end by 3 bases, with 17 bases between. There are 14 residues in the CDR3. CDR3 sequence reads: CSARFGASYTEAFF. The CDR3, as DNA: TGCAGTGCCCGCTTTGGGGCCTCCTACACTGAAGCTTTCTTT.

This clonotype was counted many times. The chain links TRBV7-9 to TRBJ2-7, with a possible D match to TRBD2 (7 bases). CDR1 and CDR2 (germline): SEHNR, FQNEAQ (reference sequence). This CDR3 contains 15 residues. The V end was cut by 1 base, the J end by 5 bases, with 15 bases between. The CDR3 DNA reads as TGTGCCAGCAGCTTAGTAGTGGGGGGGGCCCACGAGCAGTACTTC. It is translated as CASSLVVGGAHEQYF.

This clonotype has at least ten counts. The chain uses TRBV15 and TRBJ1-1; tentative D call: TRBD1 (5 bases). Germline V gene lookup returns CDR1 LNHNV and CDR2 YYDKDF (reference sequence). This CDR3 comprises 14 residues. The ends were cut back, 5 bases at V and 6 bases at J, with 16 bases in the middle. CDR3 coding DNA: TGTGCCACCAGCGTAAGCAGGGTCTGGGCTGAAGCTTTCTTT. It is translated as CATSVSRVWAEAFF. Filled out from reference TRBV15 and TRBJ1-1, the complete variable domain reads DAMVIQNPRYQVTQFGKPVTLSCSQTLNHNVMYWYQQKSSQAPKLLFHYYDKDFNNEADTPDNFQSRRPNTSFCFLDIRSPGLGDTAMYLCATSVSRVWAEAFFGQGTRLTVV.

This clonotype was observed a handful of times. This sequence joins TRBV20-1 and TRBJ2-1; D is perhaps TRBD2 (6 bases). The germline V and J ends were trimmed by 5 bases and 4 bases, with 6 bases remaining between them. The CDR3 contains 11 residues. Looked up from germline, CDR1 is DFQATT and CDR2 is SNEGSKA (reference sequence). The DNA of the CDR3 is TGCAGTGCTGGGGGGTACAATGAGCAGTTCTTC. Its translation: CSAGGYNEQFF.

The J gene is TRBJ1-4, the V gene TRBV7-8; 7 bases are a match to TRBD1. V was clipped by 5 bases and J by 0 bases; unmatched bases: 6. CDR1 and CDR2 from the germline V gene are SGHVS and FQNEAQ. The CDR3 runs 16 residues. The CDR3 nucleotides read TGTGCCAGCAGCCCATGGACAGGAGCAACTAATGAAAAACTGTTTTTT. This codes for CASSPWTGATNEKLFF.

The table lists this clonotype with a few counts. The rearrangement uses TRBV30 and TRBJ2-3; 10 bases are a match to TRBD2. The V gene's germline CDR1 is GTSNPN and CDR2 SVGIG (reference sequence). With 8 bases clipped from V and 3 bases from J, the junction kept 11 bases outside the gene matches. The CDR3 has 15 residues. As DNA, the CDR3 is TGTGCCCAAGGAGGGCTAGCGGGGGCTACAGATACGCAGTATTTT. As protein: CAQGGLAGATDTQYF.